The rows below give T cell receptor beta chains drawn from one sample of a study of CXCR3-negative and CXCR3-positive naive CD8 T cells. One entry per CDR3 protein, without DNA, is what TCRdb gives after re-calling the 5' RACE reads. The sample includes 130,000 to 150,000 distinct CDR3 sequences. Sequencing input: naive CXCR3+ CD8+ T cells from blood. These receptor sequences come from a human donor in good health. Some clones in this sample may be carry-over from other donors' samples. The CDR3 runs from the conserved cysteine through the conserved F or W. The order of the fields is J gene, V gene, CDR3 protein.

>TRBJ2-1|TRBV10-2
CASRGGDYNEQFF
>TRBJ2-1|TRBV20-1
CSAGGLAGANEQFF
>TRBJ2-1|TRBV29-1
CSSEIYNEQFF
>TRBJ1-2|TRBV4-1
CASSQATVTDAQVASNYGYTF
>TRBJ2-7|TRBV29-1
CSVEDLSGEQYF
>TRBJ1-5|TRBV15
CATSSARGFQPQHF
>TRBJ2-1|TRBV12-3/TRBV12-4
CASSLRGASYNEQLF
>TRBJ2-1|TRBV29-1
CSADGRDGGYNEQFF
>TRBJ1-2|TRBV21-1
CASSRRGRGYGYTF
>TRBJ2-7|TRBV20-1
CSARIAGGSYEQYF
>TRBJ2-2|TRBV27
CASSPRHGPNTGELFF
>TRBJ1-1|TRBV11-3
CASSPRQGANTEAFF
>TRBJ1-1|TRBV3-1
CASSQPGTANTEAFF
>TRBJ2-1|TRBV5-1
CASSLEGAYYNEQFF
>TRBJ1-1|TRBV29-1
CSVEEANTEAFF
>TRBJ2-3|TRBV18
CASSPPVAPIRGTDTQYF
>TRBJ2-3|TRBV28
CASSRTGFYTDTQYF
>TRBJ1-1|TRBV28
CASIMTGARTEAFF
>TRBJ2-4|TRBV12-5
CDSGLAGQGDQYF
>TRBJ1-5|TRBV19
CASSIAGTYQPQHF
>TRBJ1-4|TRBV27
CASSLFSVGGPNEKLFF
>TRBJ2-3|TRBV7-3
CASSLTGSWGDTQYF
>TRBJ2-5|TRBV2
CASITSGAQETQYF
>TRBJ2-2|TRBV29-1
CSVYQGNTGELFF
>TRBJ2-7|TRBV20-1
CSAETLAATYEQYF
>TRBJ1-1|TRBV7-2
CASSPGYTEAFF
>TRBJ1-1|TRBV29-1
CSGTTNTEAFF
>TRBJ2-7|TRBV20-1
CSARDQGYGQYF
>TRBJ1-2|TRBV7-2
CASSLAGGGKFYGYTF
>TRBJ2-7|TRBV29-1
CSVLTGGYEQYF
>TRBJ2-6|TRBV12-3/TRBV12-4
CASSPDIPGANVLTF
>TRBJ2-1|TRBV11-3
CASSDGTSYNEQFF
>TRBJ2-2|TRBV5-1
CASSLDGTATFRTGELFF
>TRBJ1-1|TRBV28
CASSDVHTEAFF
>TRBJ1-5|TRBV19
CASDDSNQPQHF
>TRBJ2-3|TRBV12-3/TRBV12-4
CASSFSIGTDTQYF
>TRBJ2-1|TRBV14
CASSQAEYSGGNEQFF
>TRBJ2-7|TRBV11-2
CASRGDSSSYEQYF
>TRBJ1-6|TRBV28
CASRPGTWEVSYNSPLQF
>TRBJ2-7|TRBV20-1
CSARDQGLASEQYF
>TRBJ2-1|TRBV14
CASSQEIGGLAGDNEQFF
>TRBJ1-2|TRBV29-1
CGSRTGYGGYTF
>TRBJ2-7|TRBV14
CASSQVGTGLTSYEQYF
>TRBJ2-5|TRBV27
CASSFIAGGRETQYF
>TRBJ2-5|TRBV7-8
CASSFRTGWQETQYF
>TRBJ2-7|TRBV19
CASSRAESSYEQYF
>TRBJ2-7|TRBV28
CASSSNLYEQYF